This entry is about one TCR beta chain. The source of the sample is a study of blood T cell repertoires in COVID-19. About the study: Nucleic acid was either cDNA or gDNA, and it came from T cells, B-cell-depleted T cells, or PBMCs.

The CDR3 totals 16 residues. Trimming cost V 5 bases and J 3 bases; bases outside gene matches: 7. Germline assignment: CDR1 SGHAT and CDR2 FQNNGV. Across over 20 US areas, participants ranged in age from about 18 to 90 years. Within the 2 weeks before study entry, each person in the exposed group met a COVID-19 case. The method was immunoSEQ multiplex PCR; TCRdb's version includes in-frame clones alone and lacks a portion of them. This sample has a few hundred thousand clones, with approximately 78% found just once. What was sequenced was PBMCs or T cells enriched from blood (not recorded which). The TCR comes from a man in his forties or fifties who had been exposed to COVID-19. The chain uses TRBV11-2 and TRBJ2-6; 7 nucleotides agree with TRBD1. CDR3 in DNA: TGTGCCAGCAGCCGAAGGGGGCCGTATGGGGCCAACGTCCTGACTTTC. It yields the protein CASSRRGPYGANVLTF.